This T cell receptor (beta chain) derives from a study of cytomegalovirus exposure and HLA in healthy donors. Trimming took 5 bases from V and 2 from J, leaving 12 bases between them. The CDR3 runs to 14 residues. Germline V gene lookup returns CDR1 SGHAT and CDR2 FQNNGV. Study conclusions and caveats: Sequencing depth across donors, presence/absence analyses assumed, was roughly uniform. Clonal expansion, a later analysis showed, was greater in HLA-associated TCR beta chains than in equally common others.

Of note for this clone: Its antigen is currently unknown.

Use of 60 Vbeta and 13 Jbeta primers characterized the PCR. Generated by immunoSEQ multiplex PCR, the TCRdb table keeps only in-frame clones and is missing some. Of 90,000 or so clones listed, roughly 78% were seen once; the top ten hold approximately 4.8%. Regarding donors, all were healthy bone marrow donors. There were likely unrecorded immune exposures, though donors were nominally healthy when sampled. Sequenced: PBMCs. The chain couples TRBV11-2 to TRBJ1-2, with unresolved D. The receptor was isolated from a male donor in good health and CMV-seropositive. CDR3 nucleotides: TGTGCCAGCAGCCCCGTTACACACAACTATGGCTACACCTTC. It specifies CASSPVTHNYGYTF. Using reference TRBV11-2 and TRBJ1-2 for the parts outside the CDR3, the full variable domain is EAGVAQSPRYKIIEKRQSVAFWCNPISGHATLYWYQQILGQGPKLLIQFQNNGVVDDSQLPKDRFSAERLKGVDSTLKIQPAKLEDSAVYLCASSPVTHNYGYTFGSGTRLTVV.